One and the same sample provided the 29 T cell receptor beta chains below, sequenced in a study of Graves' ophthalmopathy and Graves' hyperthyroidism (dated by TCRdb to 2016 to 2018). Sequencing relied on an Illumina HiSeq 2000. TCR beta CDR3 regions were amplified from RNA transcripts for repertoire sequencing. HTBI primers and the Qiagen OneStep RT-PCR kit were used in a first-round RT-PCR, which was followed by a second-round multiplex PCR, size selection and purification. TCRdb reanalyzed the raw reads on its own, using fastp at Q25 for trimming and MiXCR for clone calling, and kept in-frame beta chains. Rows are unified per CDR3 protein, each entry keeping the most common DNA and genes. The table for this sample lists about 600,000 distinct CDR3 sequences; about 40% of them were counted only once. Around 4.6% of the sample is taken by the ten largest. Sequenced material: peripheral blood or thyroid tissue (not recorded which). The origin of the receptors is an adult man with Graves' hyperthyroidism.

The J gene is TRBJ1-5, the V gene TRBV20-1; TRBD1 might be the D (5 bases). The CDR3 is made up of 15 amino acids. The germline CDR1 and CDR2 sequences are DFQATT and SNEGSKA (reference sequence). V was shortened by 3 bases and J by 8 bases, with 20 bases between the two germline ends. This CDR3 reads CSASSRRGVMEPQHF. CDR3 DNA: TGCAGTGCTAGTTCTCGGCGGGGGGTTATGGAGCCCCAGCATTTT.

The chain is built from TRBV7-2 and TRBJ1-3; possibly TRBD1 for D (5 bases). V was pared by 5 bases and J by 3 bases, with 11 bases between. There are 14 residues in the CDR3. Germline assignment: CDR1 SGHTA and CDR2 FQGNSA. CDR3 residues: CASSQGRIGNTIYF. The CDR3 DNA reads TGTGCCAGCAGCCAGGGCAGAATTGGAAACACCATATATTTT.

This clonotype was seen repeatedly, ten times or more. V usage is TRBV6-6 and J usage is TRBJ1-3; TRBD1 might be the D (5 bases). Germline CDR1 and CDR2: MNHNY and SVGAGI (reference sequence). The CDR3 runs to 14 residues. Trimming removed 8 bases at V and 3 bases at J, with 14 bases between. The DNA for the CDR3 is TGTGCCAGCGGGGAGGGGACGGGTGGAAACACCATATATTTT. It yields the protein CASGEGTGGNTIYF.

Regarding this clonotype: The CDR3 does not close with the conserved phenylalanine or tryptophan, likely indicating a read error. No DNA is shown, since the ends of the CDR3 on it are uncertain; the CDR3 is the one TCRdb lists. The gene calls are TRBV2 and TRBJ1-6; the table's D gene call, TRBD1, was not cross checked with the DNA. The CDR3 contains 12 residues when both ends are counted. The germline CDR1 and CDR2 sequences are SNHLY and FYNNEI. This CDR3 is CASSTGVGQLTI.

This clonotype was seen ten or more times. Written as DNA, the CDR3 is TGTGCCAGTAGTATAGTGTTTTCGACAGACCTCTCCTACGAGCAGTACTTC. Encoded protein: CASSIVFSTDLSYEQYF. The chain uses TRBV19 and TRBJ2-7; TRBD1 is a possible D gene (5 bases). Germline V lookup: CDR1 LNHDA, CDR2 SQIVND (reference sequence). Trimming removed 1 base at V and 0 bases at J, with 16 bases between. CDR3 length equals 17 residues.

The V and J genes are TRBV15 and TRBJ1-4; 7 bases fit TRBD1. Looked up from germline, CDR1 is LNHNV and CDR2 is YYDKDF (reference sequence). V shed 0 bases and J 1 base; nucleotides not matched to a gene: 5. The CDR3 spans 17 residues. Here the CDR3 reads CATSREWAGGTNEKLFF. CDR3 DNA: TGTGCCACCAGCAGAGAGTGGGCAGGGGGAACTAATGAAAAACTGTTTTTT.

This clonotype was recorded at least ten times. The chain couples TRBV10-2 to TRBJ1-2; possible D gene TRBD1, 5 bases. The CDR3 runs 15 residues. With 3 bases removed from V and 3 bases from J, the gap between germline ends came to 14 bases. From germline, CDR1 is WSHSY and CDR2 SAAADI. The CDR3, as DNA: TGCGCCAGCAGTGAAGGAGGGGTGGGTGACTATGGCTACACCTTC. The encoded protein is CASSEGGVGDYGYTF.

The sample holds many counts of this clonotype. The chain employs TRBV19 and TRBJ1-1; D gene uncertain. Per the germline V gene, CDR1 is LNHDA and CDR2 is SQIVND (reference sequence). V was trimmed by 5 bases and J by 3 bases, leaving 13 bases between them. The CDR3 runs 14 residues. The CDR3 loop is CASSVPGLDTEAFF. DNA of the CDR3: TGTGCCAGTAGTGTCCCAGGTTTGGACACTGAAGCTTTCTTT.

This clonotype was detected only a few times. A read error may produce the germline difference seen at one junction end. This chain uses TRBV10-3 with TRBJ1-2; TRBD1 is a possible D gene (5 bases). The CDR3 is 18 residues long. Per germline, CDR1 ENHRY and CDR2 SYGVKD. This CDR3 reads CASSEGQVFRDASNGYTF. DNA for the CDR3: TGTGCCAGCAGTGAGGGGCAAGTCTTCCGGGACGCTTCGAATGGCTACACCTTC.

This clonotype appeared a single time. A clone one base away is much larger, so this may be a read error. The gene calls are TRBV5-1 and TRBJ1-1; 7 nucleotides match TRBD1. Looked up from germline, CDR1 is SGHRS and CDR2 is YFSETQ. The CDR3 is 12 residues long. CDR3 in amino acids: CTSRGANTEAFF. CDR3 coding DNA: TGCACCAGCAGGGGGGCAAACACTGAAGCTTTCTTT. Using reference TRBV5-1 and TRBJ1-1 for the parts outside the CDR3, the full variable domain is KAGVTQTPRYLIKTRGQQVTLSCSPISGHRSVSWYQQTPGQGLQFLFEYFSETQRNKGNFPGRFSGRQFSNSRSEMNVSTLELGDSALYLCTSRGANTEAFFGQGTRLTVV.

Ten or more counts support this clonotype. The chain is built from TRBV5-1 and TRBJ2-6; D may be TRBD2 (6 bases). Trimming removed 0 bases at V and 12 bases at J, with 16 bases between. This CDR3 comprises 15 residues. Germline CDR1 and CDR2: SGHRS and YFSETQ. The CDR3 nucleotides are TGCGCCAGCAGCTTGGGCGGGGAATCCACCACCGTCCTGACTTTC. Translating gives CASSLGGESTTVLTF.

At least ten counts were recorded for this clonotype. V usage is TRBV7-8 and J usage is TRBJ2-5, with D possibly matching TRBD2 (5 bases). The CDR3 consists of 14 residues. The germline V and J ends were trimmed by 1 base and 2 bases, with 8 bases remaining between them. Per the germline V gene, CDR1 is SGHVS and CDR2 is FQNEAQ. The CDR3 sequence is CASSLEDSQETQYF. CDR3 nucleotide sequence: TGTGCCAGCAGCTTAGAGGACTCGCAAGAGACCCAGTACTTC. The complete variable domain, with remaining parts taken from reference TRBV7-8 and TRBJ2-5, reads GAGVSQSPRYKVAKRGQDVALRCDPISGHVSLFWYQQALGQGPEFLTYFQNEAQLDKSGLPSDRFFAERPEGSVSTLKIQRTQQEDSAVYLCASSLEDSQETQYFGPGTRLLVL.

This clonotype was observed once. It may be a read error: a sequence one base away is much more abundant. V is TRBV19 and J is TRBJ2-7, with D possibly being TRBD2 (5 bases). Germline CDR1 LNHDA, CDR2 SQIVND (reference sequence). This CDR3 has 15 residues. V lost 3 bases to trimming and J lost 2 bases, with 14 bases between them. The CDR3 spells CASSIEAGKTYEQYF. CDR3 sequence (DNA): TGTGCCAGTAGTATTGAGGCCGGGAAGACCTACGAGCAGTACTTC.

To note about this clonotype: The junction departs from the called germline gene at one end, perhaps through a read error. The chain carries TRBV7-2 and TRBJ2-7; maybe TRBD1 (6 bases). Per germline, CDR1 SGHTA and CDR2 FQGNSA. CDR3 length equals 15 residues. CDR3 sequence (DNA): TGTGCCAGCAGTTATAGGGGGTCGGTCACCGGGGAGCTGTACTTC. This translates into CASSYRGSVTGELYF.

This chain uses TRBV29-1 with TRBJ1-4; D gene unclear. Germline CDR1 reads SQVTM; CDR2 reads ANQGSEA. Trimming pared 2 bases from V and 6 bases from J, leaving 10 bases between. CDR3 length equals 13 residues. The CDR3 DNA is TGCAGCGTTGAAACGGGAAGTTATGAAAAACTGTTTTTT. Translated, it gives CSVETGSYEKLFF.

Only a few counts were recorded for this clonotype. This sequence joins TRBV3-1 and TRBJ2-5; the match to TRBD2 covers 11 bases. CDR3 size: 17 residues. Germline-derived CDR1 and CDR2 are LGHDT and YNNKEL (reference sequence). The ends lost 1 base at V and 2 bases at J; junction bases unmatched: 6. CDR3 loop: CASSQGTSGRRQETQYF. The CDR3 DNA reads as TGTGCCAGCAGCCAAGGGACTAGCGGGCGCCGACAAGAGACCCAGTACTTC.

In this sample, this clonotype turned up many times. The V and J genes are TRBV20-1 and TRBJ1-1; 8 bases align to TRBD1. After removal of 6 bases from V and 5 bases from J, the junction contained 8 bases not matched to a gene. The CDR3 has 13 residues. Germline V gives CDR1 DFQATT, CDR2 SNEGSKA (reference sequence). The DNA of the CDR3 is TGCAGTGCGCGTCAGGGGGCGAAGACTGAAGCTTTCTTT. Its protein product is CSARQGAKTEAFF.

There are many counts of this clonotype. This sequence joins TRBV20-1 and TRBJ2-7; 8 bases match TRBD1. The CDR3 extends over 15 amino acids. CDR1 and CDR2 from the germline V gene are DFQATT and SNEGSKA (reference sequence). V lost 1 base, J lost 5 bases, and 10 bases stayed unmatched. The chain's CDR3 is CSARALDRGRDEQYF. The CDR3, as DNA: TGCAGTGCTAGAGCCCTCGACAGGGGACGGGACGAGCAGTACTTC.

This CDR3 is CASSLFVGGNQPQHF. The CDR3 DNA reads TGCGCCAGCAGCTTGTTTGTCGGGGGGAATCAGCCCCAGCATTTT. The V call is TRBV5-1, the J call TRBJ1-5; D is perhaps TRBD1 (5 bases). V dropped 1 base and J dropped 4 bases, with 12 bases sitting between them. Per the germline V gene, CDR1 is SGHRS and CDR2 is YFSETQ. The CDR3 runs 15 residues. Looking up the rest from reference TRBV5-1 and TRBJ1-5 gives the full variable domain: KAGVTQTPRYLIKTRGQQVTLSCSPISGHRSVSWYQQTPGQGLQFLFEYFSETQRNKGNFPGRFSGRQFSNSRSEMNVSTLELGDSALYLCASSLFVGGNQPQHFGDGTRLSIL.

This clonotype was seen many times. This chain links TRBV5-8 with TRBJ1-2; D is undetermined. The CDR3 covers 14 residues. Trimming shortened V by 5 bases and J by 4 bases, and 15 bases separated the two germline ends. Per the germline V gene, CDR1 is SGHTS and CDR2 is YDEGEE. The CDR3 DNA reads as TGTGCCAGCAGTTGGCGGGGATCCGCCTATGGCTACACCTTC. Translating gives CASSWRGSAYGYTF. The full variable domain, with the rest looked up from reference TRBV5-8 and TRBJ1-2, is EAGVTQSPTHLIKTRGQQATLRCSPISGHTSVYWYQQALGLGLQFLLWYDEGEERNRGNFPPRFSGRQFPNYSSELNVNALELEDSALYLCASSWRGSAYGYTFGSGTRLTVV.

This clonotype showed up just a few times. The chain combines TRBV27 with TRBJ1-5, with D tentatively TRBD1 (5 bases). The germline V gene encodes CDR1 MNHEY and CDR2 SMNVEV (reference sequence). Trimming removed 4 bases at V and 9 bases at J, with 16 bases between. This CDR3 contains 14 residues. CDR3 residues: CASSSGPVQRPQHF. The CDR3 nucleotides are TGTGCCAGCAGTTCGGGACCCGTCCAGCGGCCCCAGCATTTT.

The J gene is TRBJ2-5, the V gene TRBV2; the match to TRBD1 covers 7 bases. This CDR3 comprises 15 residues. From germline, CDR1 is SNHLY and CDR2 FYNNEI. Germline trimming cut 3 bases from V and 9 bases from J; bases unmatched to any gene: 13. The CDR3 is CASSDQGGGNQPQYF. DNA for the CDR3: TGTGCCAGCAGTGACCAAGGGGGCGGCAATCAGCCCCAGTACTTC.

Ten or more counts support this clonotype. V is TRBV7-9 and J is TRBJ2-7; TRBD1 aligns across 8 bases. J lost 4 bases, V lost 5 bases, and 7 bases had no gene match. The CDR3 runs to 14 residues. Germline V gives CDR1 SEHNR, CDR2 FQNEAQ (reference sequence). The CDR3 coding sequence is TGTGCCAGCAGCCGTCCGGGACAGGATTACGAGCAGTACTTC. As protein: CASSRPGQDYEQYF. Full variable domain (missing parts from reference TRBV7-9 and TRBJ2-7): DTGVSQNPRHKITKRGQNVTFRCDPISEHNRLYWYRQTLGQGPEFLTYFQNEAQLEKSRLLSDRFSAERPKGSFSTLEIQRTEQGDSAMYLCASSRPGQDYEQYFGPGTRLTVT.

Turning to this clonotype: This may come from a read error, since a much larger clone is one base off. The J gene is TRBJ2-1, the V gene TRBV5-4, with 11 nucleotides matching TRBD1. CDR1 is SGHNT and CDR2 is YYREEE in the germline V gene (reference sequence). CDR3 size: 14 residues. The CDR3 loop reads CASRRTGGHNEQLF. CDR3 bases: TGTGCCAGCAGACGGACAGGGGGCCACAATGAGCAGCTCTTC.

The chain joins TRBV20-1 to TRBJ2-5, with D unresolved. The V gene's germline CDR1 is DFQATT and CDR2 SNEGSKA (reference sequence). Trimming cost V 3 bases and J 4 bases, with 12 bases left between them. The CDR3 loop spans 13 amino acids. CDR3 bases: TGCAGTGCTAGTGGGGTTGTAGGAGAGACCCAGTACTTC. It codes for CSASGVVGETQYF.

The CDR3 DNA reads as TGTGCCAGCAGTCCCCAGGGGCAGCCCTACGAGCAGTACTTC. Translated, it gives CASSPQGQPYEQYF. V usage is TRBV7-2 and J usage is TRBJ2-7; D possibly corresponds to TRBD1 (6 bases). The germline CDR1 and CDR2 sequences are SGHTA and FQGNSA. The length of the CDR3 is 14 residues. V lost 6 bases and J 2 bases, leaving 14 bases between the germline ends.

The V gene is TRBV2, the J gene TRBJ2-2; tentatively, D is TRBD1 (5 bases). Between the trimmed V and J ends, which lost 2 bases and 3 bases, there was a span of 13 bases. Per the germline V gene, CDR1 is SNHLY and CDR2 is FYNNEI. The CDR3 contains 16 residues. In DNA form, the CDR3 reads TGTGCCAGCAGTGAATTGGCATTAGGGGACACCGGGGAGCTGTTTTTT. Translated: CASSELALGDTGELFF.

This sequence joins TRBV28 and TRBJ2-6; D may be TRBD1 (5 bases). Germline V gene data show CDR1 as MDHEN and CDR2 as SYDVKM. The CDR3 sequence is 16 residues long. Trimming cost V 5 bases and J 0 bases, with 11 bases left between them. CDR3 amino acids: CASSAYRSSGANVLTF. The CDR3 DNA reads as TGTGCCAGCAGTGCATACAGGAGCTCTGGGGCCAACGTCCTGACTTTC.

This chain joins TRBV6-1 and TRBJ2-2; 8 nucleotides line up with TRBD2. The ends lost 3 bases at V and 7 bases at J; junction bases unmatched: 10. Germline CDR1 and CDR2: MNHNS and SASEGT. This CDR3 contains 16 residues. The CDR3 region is CASSDLGRAQSGELFF. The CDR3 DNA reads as TGTGCCAGCAGTGACCTCGGGAGGGCACAGAGCGGGGAGCTGTTTTTT.